The clone carrying this TCR beta chain was counted only a few times. Its specificity is unknown. The record originates from a study of cytomegalovirus exposure and HLA in healthy donors. General study results and limits: Analyzed later, association rates of TCRs varied across HLA loci, with DRB1 most and HLA-C fewest.

This CDR3 has 15 residues. V lost 0 bases to trimming and J lost 1 base, with 10 bases between them. Germline loops: CDR1 SGHKS, CDR2 YYEKEE (reference sequence). PCR amplification relied on 60 Vbeta primers (plus 13 Jbeta primers). Assay: immunoSEQ multiplex PCR; the TCRdb copy retains only in-frame clones and omits some. Among some 240,000 clones, about 78% were seen once, and the ten largest hold 3.8%. The rearrangement uses TRBV5-5 and TRBJ1-1; maybe TRBD1 (6 bases). This sequence was found in a male donor in good health and CMV-seronegative. The sequenced sample was PBMCs. CDR3 in amino acids: CASSLGAGENTEAFF. The CDR3 DNA reads TGTGCCAGCAGCTTGGGGGCAGGGGAGAACACTGAAGCTTTCTTT.